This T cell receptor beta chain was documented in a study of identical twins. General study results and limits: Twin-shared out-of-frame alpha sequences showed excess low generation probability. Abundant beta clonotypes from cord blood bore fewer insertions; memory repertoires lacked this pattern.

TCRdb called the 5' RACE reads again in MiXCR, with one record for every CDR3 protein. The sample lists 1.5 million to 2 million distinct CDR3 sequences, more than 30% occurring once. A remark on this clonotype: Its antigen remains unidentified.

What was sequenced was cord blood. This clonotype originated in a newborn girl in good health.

The CDR3 is CASSHGEGAKNIQYF. The CDR3 region has the DNA TGCGCCAGCAGCCATGGAGAAGGGGCCAAAAACATTCAGTACTTC. This rearrangement joins TRBV5-1 to TRBJ2-4, with unresolved D. Germline CDR1 and CDR2: SGHRS and YFSETQ. V shed 4 bases and J shed 1 base, with 12 bases lying between them. The CDR3 runs to 15 residues.